A single sample is the source of the 11 T cell receptor beta chains below, sequenced in a study of monozygotic twins with inflammatory bowel disease. One entry per CDR3 protein, without DNA, is what TCRdb gives after re-calling the 5' RACE reads. The sample is made up of about 300,000 distinct CDR3 sequences, and the top ten hold 5% to 6% of it. The specimen was blood. Receptors were obtained from a human donor with ulcerative colitis or Crohn's disease, or a healthy co-twin of an affected twin (not recorded which).

The rearrangement joins TRBV12-3 or TRBV12-4 to TRBJ1-4; TCRdb's assignment of TRBD1 cannot be checked, as there is no DNA. CDR3 size: 14 residues. The CDR3 reads CASREPGRVKKLFF.

V and J are TRBV23-1 and TRBJ2-5; lacking DNA, the TRBD1 call made by TCRdb goes unchecked. TRBV23-1 is reported as an ORF; its role is uncertain. The CDR3 runs 15 residues. The CDR3 reads CASSPPWAPEETQYF.

The gene calls are TRBV12-3 or TRBV12-4 and TRBJ2-7; the TCRdb D gene call, TRBD1, has no DNA to confirm it. The length of the CDR3 is 14 residues. The CDR3 loop is CASTLTGGYYEQYF.

The chain couples TRBV11-2 to TRBJ2-1; TCRdb selects TRBD2, and the lack of DNA leaves this call unchecked. Germline CDR1 reads SGHAT; CDR2 reads FQNNGV. The CDR3 runs 19 residues. CDR3 sequence reads: CASSHERTSGLIHYNEQFF.

The chain recombines TRBV3-1 with TRBJ2-5; TCRdb's assignment of TRBD1 cannot be checked, as there is no DNA. There are 11 residues in the CDR3. Germline CDR1 LGHDT, CDR2 YNNKEL (reference sequence). CDR3 sequence: CAITTGGTQYF.

The chain has TRBV20-1 and TRBJ2-4; the D call from TCRdb, TRBD1, cannot be confirmed without DNA. The CDR3 runs to 16 residues. CDR1 and CDR2 (germline): DFQATT, SNEGSKA (reference sequence). The CDR3 loop reads CSARRGKELAKNIQYF.

The V gene is TRBV27, the J gene TRBJ1-5; TCRdb's D call of TRBD1 is untestable without DNA. This CDR3 contains 14 residues. The germline gives CDR1 MNHEY, CDR2 SMNVEV (reference sequence). The CDR3 loop is CASSLKGGFQPQHF.

This chain joins TRBV27 and TRBJ2-7; the D call of TRBD2 rests on TCRdb alone, since no DNA is present to check it. This CDR3 contains 16 residues. CDR1 is MNHEY and CDR2 is SMNVEV in the germline V gene (reference sequence). The CDR3 reads CASSQGTSGSRGEQYF.

The chain uses TRBV28 and TRBJ1-2. The CDR3 totals 11 residues. Germline V gene data show CDR1 as MDHEN and CDR2 as SYDVKM. The CDR3 sequence is CASSTVGGYTF.

The rearrangement uses TRBV5-6 and TRBJ1-1. CDR3 length equals 13 residues. CDR1 and CDR2 (germline): SGHDT, YYEEEE. CDR3: CASSLVSLVEAFF.

The rearrangement joins TRBV5-1 to TRBJ2-1; lacking DNA, the TRBD2 call made by TCRdb goes unchecked. Per the germline V gene, CDR1 is SGHRS and CDR2 is YFSETQ. The length of the CDR3 is 16 residues. The CDR3 here is CASGQLAGGFYNEQFF.